What follows is one TCR beta chain and its context. The data derive from a study of blood T cell repertoires in COVID-19. Under the authors' procedure: Amplification of reference gene primers was used by the study to estimate nucleated cell counts. Only in-frame clones appear in the TCRdb table, and some are missing; sequencing was by immunoSEQ multiplex PCR. The V and J calls and clone size are taken from that table; D and trimming were inferred from the DNA. The table records 170,000 or so clones, 85% to 90% of them present only once. The CDR3 runs 12 residues. Trimming took off 6 bases at V and 4 bases at J, with 7 bases between the two ends. Germline loops: CDR1 SGHRS, CDR2 YFSETQ.

The rearrangement links TRBV5-1 to TRBJ2-2; unclear D gene. This sequence was found in a woman younger than 35 who had recovered from COVID-19. Sequences were obtained from peripheral blood. The CDR3 DNA sequence: TGCGCCAGCAACTCCCGCACCGGGGAGCTGTTTTTT. Protein sequence: CASNSRTGELFF.